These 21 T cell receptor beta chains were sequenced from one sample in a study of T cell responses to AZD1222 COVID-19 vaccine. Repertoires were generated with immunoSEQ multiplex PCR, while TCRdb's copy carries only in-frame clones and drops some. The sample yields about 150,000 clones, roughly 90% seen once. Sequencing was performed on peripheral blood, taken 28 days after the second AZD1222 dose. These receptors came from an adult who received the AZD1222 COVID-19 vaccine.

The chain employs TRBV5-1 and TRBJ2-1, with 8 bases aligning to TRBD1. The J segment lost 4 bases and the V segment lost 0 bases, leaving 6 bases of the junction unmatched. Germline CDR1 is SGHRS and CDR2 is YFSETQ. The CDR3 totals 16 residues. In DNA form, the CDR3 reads TGCGCCAGCAGCTTGGGAGGGACAGGAGGTTACAATGAGCAGTTCTTC. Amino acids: CASSLGGTGGYNEQFF. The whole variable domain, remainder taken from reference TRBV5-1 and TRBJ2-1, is KAGVTQTPRYLIKTRGQQVTLSCSPISGHRSVSWYQQTPGQGLQFLFEYFSETQRNKGNFPGRFSGRQFSNSRSEMNVSTLELGDSALYLCASSLGGTGGYNEQFFGPGTRLTVL.

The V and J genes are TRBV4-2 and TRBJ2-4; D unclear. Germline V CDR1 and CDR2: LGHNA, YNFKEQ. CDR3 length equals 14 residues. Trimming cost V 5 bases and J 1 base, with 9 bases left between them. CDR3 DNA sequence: TGTGCCAGCAGCGAGCTAATTGCCAAAAACATTCAGTACTTC. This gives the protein CASSELIAKNIQYF.

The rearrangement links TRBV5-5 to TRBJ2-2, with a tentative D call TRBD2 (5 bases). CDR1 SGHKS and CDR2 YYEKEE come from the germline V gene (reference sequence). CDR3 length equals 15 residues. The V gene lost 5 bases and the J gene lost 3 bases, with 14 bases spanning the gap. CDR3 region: CASSLAGIHTGELFF. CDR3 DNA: TGTGCCAGCAGTTTAGCCGGGATCCACACCGGGGAGCTGTTTTTT.

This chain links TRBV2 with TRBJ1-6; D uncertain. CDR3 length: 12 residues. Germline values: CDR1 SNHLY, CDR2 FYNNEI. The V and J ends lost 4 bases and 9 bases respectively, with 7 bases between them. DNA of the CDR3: TGTGCCAGCAGTGTAGCCCCTTCACCCCTCCACTTT. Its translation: CASSVAPSPLHF.

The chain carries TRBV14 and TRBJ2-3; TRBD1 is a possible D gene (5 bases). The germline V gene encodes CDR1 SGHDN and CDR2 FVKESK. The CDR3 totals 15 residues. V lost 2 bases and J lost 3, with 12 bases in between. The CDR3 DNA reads TGTGCCAGCAGCCAACGTACAGGCCCTACAGATACGCAGTATTTT. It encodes CASSQRTGPTDTQYF.

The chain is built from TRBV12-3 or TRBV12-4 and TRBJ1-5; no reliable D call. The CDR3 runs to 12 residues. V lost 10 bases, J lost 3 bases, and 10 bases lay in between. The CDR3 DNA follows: TGTGCCACTCAGGAATACAATCAGCCCCAGCATTTT. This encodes CATQEYNQPQHF.

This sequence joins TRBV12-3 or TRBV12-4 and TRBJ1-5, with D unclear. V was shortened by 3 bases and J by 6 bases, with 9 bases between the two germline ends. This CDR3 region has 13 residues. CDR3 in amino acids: CASSLRGGQPQHF. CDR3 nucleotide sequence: TGTGCCAGCAGTTTGCGAGGAGGTCAGCCCCAGCATTTT.

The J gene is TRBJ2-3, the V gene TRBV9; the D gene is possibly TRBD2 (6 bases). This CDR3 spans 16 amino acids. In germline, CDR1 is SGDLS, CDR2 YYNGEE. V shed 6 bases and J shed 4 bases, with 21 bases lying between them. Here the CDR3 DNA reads TGTGCCAGCACCTCCGGGACTTCAGTGCCCCCAGATACGCAGTATTTT. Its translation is CASTSGTSVPPDTQYF.

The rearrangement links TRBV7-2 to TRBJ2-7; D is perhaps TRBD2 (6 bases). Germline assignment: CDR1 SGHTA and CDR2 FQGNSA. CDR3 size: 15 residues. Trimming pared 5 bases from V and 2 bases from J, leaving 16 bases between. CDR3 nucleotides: TGTGCCAGCAGCAGTCTTGGCGGGGCTCCCTACGAGCAGTACTTC. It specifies CASSSLGGAPYEQYF.

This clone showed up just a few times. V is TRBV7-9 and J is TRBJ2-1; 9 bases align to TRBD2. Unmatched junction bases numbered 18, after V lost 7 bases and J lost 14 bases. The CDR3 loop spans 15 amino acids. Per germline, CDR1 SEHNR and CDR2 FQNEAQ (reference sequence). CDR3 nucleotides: TGTGCCAGCATCTATCGGGCGGGAGGGACCTTAGTGGAGTTCTTC. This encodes CASIYRAGGTLVEFF. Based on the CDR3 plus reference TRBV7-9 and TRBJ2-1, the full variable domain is DTGVSQNPRHKITKRGQNVTFRCDPISEHNRLYWYRQTLGQGPEFLTYFQNEAQLEKSRLLSDRFSAERPKGSFSTLEIQRTEQGDSAMYLCASIYRAGGTLVEFFGPGTRLTVL.

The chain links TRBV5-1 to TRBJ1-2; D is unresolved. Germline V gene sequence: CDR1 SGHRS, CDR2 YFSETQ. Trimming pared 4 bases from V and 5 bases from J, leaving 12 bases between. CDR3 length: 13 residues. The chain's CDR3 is CASSVDVRYGYTF. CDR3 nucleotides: TGCGCCAGCAGCGTGGACGTACGGTATGGCTACACCTTC. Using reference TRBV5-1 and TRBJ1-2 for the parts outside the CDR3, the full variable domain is KAGVTQTPRYLIKTRGQQVTLSCSPISGHRSVSWYQQTPGQGLQFLFEYFSETQRNKGNFPGRFSGRQFSNSRSEMNVSTLELGDSALYLCASSVDVRYGYTFGSGTRLTVV.

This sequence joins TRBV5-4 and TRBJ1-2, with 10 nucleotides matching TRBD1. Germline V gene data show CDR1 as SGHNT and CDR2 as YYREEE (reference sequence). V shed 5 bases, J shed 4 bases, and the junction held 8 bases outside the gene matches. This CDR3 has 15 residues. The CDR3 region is CASRPGTGEAYGYTF. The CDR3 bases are TGTGCCAGCAGACCAGGGACAGGGGAGGCCTATGGCTACACCTTC.

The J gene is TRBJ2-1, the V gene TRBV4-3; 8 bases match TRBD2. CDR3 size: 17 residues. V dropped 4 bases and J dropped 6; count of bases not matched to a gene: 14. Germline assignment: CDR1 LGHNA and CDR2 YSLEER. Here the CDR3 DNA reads TGCGCCAGCAGCCTAACCTCCCCGACTAGCGCGGGCAATGAGCAGTTCTTC. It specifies CASSLTSPTSAGNEQFF.

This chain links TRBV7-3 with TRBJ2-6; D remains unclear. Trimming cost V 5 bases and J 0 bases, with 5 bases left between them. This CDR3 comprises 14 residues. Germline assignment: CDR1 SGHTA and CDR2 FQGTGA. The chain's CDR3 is CASSRRSGANVLTF. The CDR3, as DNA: TGTGCCAGCAGCCGTCGCTCTGGGGCCAACGTCCTGACTTTC.

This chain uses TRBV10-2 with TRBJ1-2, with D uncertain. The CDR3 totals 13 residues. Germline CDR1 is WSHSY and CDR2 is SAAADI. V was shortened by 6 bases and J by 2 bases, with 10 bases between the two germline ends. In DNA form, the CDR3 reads TGCGCCAGCAGCCTTGGGCAAAACTATGGCTACACCTTC. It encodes CASSLGQNYGYTF.

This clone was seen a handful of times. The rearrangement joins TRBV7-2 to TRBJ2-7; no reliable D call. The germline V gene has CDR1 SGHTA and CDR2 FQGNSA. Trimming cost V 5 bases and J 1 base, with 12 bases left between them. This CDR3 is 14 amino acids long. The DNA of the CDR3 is TGTGCCAGCAGCCGTATGTCCACATCCTACGAGCAGTACTTC. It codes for CASSRMSTSYEQYF. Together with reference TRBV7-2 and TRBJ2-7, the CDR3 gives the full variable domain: GAGVSQSPSNKVTEKGKDVELRCDPISGHTALYWYRQSLGQGLEFLIYFQGNSAPDKSGLPSDRFSAERTGGSVSTLTIQRTQQEDSAVYLCASSRMSTSYEQYFGPGTRLTVT.

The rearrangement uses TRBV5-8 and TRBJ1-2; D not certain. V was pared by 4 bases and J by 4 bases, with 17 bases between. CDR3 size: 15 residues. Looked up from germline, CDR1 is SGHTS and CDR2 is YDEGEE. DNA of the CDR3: TGTGCCAGCAGCCGTCTGTACCATCAACCCTATGGCTACACCTTC. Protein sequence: CASSRLYHQPYGYTF.

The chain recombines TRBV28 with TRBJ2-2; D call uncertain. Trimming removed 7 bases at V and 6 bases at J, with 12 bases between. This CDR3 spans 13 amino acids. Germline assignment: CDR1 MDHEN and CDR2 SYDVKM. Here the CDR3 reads CASTLQLAGELFF. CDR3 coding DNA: TGTGCCAGCACCCTCCAGTTGGCCGGGGAGCTGTTTTTT.

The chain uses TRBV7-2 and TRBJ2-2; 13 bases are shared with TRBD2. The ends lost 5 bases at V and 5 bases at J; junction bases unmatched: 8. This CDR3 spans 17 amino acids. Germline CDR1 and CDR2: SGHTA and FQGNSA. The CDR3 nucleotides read TGTGCCAGCAGCCCCCGGACTAGCGGGAGCGTGACCGGGGAGCTGTTTTTT. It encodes CASSPRTSGSVTGELFF.

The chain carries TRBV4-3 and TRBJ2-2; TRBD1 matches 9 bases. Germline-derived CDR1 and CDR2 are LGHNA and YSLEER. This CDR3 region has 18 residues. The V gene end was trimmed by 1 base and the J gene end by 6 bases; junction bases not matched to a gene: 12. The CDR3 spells CASSQVKGGQGSAGELFF. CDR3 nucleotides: TGCGCCAGCAGCCAAGTTAAAGGGGGACAGGGCAGCGCCGGGGAGCTGTTTTTT.

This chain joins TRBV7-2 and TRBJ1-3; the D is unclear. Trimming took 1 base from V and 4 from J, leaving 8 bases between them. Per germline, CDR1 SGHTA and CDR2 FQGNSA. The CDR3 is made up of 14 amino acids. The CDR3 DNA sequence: TGTGCCAGCAGCTTAGTGGAGTGGGGAAACACCATATATTTT. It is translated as CASSLVEWGNTIYF.